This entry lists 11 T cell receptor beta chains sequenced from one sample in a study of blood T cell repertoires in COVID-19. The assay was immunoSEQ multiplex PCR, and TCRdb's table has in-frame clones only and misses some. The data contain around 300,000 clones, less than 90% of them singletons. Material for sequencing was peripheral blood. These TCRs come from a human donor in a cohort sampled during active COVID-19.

The CDR3 nucleotides are TGTGCCAGCAGCCTACCGAAGCGGGAGAATACACAACAACCCCGAAGTAAATACAATGAGCAGTTCTTC. Translated, it gives CASSLPKRENTQQPRSKYNEQFF. The rearrangement uses TRBV3-1 (or the pseudogene TRBV3-2) and TRBJ2-1; 8 nucleotides align to TRBD2. Germline V CDR1 and CDR2: LGHDT, YNNKEL (reference sequence). The CDR3 consists of 23 residues. V trimming: 4 bases; J trimming: 4 bases; junction bases outside the gene matches: 30.

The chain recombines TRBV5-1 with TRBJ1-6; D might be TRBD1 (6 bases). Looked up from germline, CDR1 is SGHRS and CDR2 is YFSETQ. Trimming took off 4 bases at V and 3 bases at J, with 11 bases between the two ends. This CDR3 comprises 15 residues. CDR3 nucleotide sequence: TGCGCCAGCAGCAACGACAGGAACTATAATTCACCCCTCCACTTT. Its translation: CASSNDRNYNSPLHF.

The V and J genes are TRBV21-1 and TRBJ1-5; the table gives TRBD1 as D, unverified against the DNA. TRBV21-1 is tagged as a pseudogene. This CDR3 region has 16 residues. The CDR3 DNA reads TGTGCCAGCAGCAAATCACGGATCGACAGGAATCAGCCCCAGCATTTT. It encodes CASSKSRIDRNQPQHF.

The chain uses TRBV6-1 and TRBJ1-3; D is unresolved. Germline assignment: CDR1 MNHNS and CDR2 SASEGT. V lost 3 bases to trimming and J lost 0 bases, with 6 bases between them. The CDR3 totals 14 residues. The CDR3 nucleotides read TGTGCCAGCAGTGAGACACACTCTGGAAACACCATATATTTT. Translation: CASSETHSGNTIYF.

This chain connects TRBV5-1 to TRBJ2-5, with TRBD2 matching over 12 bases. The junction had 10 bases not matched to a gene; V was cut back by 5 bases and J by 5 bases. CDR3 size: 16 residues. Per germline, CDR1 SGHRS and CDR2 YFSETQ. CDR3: CASSLGLAGIAETQYF. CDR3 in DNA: TGCGCCAGCAGTCTTGGACTAGCGGGGATCGCGGAGACCCAGTACTTC.

CDR3 sequence reads: CASSFASGSGKNIQYF. In nucleotides, the CDR3 is TGTGCCAGCAGCTTCGCGAGCGGGAGCGGCAAAAACATTCAGTACTTC. The rearrangement links TRBV7-8 to TRBJ2-4, with TRBD2 matching over 8 bases. CDR1 and CDR2 (germline): SGHVS, FQNEAQ. The V gene end was trimmed by 3 bases and the J gene end by 3 bases; junction bases not matched to a gene: 7. The CDR3 contains 16 residues.

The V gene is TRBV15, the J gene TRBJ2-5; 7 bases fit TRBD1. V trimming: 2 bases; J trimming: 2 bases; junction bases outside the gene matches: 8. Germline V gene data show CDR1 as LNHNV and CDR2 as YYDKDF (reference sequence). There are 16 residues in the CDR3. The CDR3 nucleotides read TGTGCCACCAGCAGATCACAGGGGTTGTGGCAAGAGACCCAGTACTTC. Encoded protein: CATSRSQGLWQETQYF.

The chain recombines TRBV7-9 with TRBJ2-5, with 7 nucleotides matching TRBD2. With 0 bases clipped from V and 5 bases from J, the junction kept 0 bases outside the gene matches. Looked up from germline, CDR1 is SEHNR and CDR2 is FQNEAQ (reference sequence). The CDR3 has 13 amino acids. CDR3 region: CASSLASGETQYF. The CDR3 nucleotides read TGTGCCAGCAGCTTAGCTAGCGGGGAGACCCAGTACTTC.

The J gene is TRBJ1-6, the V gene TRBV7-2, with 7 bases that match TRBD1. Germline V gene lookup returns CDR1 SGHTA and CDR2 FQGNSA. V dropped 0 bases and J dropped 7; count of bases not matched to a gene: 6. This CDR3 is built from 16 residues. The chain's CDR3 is CASSLAGTDLNSPLHF. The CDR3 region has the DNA TGTGCCAGCAGCTTAGCCGGGACAGACCTAAATTCACCCCTCCACTTT.

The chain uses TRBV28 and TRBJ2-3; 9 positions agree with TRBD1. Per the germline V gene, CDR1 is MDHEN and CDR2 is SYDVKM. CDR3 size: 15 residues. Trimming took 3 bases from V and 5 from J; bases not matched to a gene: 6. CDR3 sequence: CASSLEGTGQDTQYF. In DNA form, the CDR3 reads TGTGCCAGCAGTTTGGAAGGGACAGGGCAAGATACGCAGTATTTT.

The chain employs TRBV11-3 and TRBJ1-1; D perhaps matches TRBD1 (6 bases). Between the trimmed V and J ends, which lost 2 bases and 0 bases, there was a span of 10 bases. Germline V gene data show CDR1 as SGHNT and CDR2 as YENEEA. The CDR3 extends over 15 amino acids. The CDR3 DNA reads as TGTGCCAGCAGCTTAAATCCAGGGGTGAACACTGAAGCTTTCTTT. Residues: CASSLNPGVNTEAFF.